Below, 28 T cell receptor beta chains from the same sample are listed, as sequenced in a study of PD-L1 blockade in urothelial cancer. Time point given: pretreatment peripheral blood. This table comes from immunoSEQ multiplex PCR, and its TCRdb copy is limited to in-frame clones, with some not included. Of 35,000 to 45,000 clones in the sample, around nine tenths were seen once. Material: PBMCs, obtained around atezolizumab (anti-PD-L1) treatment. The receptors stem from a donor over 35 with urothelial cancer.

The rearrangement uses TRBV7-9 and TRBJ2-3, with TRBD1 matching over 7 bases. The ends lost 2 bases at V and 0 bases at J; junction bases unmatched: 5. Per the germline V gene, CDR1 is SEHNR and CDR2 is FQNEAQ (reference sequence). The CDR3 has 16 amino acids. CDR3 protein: CASSLYRTGSTDTQYF. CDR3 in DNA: TGTGCCAGCAGCTTATACCGGACAGGAAGCACAGATACGCAGTATTTT. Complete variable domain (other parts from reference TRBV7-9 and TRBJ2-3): DTGVSQNPRHKITKRGQNVTFRCDPISEHNRLYWYRQTLGQGPEFLTYFQNEAQLEKSRLLSDRFSAERPKGSFSTLEIQRTEQGDSAMYLCASSLYRTGSTDTQYFGPGTRLTVL.

CDR3 sequence reads: CAIRTDSGSYYEQYF. DNA of the CDR3: TGTGCCATCAGGACAGATAGCGGGAGTTACTACGAGCAGTACTTC. The chain is built from TRBV10-3 and TRBJ2-7, with 9 nucleotides matching TRBD2. Unmatched junction bases numbered 9, after V lost 6 bases and J lost 3 bases. Germline loops: CDR1 ENHRY, CDR2 SYGVKD. This CDR3 contains 15 residues.

Here the CDR3 DNA reads TGTGCCAGCAGCTTAATCCCAGAAGAGACCCAGTACTTC. Translated, it gives CASSLIPEETQYF. The rearrangement uses TRBV7-3 and TRBJ2-5; D remains unclear. This CDR3 has 13 amino acids. Germline V CDR1 and CDR2: SGHTA, FQGTGA. V shed 1 base and J shed 3 bases, with 6 bases lying between them.

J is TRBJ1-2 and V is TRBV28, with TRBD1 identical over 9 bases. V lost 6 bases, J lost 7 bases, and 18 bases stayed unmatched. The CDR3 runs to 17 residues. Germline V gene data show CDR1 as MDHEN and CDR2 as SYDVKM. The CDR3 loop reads CASRAGTGSRGSSGYTF. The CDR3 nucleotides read TGTGCCAGCAGGGCCGGGACAGGGAGTCGGGGCTCCTCTGGCTACACCTTC.

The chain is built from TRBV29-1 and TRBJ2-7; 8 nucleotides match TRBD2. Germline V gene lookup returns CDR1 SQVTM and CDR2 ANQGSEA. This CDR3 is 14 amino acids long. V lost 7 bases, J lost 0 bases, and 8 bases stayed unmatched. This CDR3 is CSAGGASSSYEQYF. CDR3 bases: TGCAGCGCGGGGGGGGCTAGCAGCTCCTACGAGCAGTACTTC.

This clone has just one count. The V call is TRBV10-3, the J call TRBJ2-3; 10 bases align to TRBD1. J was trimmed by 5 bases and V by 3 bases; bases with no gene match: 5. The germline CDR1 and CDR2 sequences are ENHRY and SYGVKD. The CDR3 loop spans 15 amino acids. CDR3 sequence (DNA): TGTGCCATCAGTGAACCCGACAGGGGGCAAGATACGCAGTATTTT. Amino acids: CAISEPDRGQDTQYF.

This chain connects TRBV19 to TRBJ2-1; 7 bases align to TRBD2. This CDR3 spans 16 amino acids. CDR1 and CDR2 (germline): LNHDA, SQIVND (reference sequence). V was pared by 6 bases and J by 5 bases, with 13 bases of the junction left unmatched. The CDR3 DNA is TGTGCCAGTAGCCCCAGGGTTCAACTAGCGCACAATGAGCAGTTCTTC. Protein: CASSPRVQLAHNEQFF.

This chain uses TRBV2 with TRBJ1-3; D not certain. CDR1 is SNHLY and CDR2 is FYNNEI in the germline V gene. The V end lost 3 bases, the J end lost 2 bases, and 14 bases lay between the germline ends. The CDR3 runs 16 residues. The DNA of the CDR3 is TGTGCCAGCAGTGACCACACACTATTTGCTGGAAACACCATATATTTT. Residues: CASSDHTLFAGNTIYF.

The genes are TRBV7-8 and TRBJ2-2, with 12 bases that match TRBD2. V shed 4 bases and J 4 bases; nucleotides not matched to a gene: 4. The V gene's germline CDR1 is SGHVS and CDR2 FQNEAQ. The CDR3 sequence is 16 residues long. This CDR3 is CASSSRLAGVTGELFF. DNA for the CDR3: TGTGCCAGCAGCTCCCGACTAGCGGGAGTCACCGGGGAGCTGTTTTTT.

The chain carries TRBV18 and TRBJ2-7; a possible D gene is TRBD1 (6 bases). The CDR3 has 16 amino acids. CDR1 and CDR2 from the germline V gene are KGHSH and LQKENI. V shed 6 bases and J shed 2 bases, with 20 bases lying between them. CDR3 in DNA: TGTGCCAGCTCCCCAGCCAGGGGCGGAGCAACCTACGAGCAGTACTTC. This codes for CASSPARGGATYEQYF. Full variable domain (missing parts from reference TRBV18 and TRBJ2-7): NAGVMQNPRHLVRRRGQEARLRCSPMKGHSHVYWYRQLPEEGLKFMVYLQKENIIDESGMPKERFSAEFPKEGPSILRIQQVVRGDSAAYFCASSPARGGATYEQYFGPGTRLTVT.

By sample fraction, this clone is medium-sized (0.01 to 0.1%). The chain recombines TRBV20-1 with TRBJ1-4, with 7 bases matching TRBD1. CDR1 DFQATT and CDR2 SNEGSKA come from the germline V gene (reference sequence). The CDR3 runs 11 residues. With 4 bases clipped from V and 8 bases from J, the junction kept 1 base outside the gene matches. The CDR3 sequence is CSAKGAEKLFF. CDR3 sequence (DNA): TGCAGTGCTAAGGGGGCCGAAAAACTGTTTTTT.

The CDR3 loop reads CASSLYRDRTGELFF. The CDR3 DNA follows: TGTGCCAGCAGTTTATACAGGGATCGAACCGGGGAGCTGTTTTTT. This chain connects TRBV27 to TRBJ2-2; D might be TRBD1 (6 bases). This CDR3 contains 15 residues. The V end lost 1 base, the J end lost 5 bases, and 11 bases lay between the germline ends. CDR1 is MNHEY, CDR2 SMNVEV, per germline (reference sequence).

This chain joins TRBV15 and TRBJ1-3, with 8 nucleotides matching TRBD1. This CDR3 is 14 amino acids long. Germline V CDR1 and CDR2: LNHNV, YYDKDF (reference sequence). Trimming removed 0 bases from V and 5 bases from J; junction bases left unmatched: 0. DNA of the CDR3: TGTGCCACCAGCAGAGACAGGGGGCGAAACACCATATATTTT. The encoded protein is CATSRDRGRNTIYF.

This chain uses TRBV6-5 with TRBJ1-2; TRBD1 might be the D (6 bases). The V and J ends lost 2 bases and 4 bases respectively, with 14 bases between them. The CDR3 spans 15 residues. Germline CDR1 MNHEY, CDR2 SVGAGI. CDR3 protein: CASSYAQQGPYGYTF. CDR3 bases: TGTGCCAGCAGTTACGCCCAACAGGGACCCTATGGCTACACCTTC.

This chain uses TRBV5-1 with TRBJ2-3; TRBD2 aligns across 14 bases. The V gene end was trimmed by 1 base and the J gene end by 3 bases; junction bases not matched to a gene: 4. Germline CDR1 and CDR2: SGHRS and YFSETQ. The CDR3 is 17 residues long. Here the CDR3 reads CASSLPGTSGSTDTQYF. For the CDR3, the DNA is TGCGCCAGCAGCTTGCCCGGGACTAGCGGGAGTACAGATACGCAGTATTTT.

The CDR3 DNA reads TGCAGCGTTGTCCCCCTCTCTAGCGGGAGGGCCGGGGCAGATACGCAGTATTTT. This encodes CSVVPLSSGRAGADTQYF. V gene TRBV29-1 combines with J gene TRBJ2-3, with 12 bases aligning to TRBD2. Germline V gene data show CDR1 as SQVTM and CDR2 as ANQGSEA. CDR3 length: 18 amino acids. V shed 4 bases and J 4 bases; nucleotides not matched to a gene: 15.

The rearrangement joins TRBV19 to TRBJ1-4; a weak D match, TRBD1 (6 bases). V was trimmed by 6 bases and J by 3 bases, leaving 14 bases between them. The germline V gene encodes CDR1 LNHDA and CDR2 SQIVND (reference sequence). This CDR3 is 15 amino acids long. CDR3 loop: CASRHTGRANEKLFF. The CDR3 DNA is TGTGCCAGTAGACATACAGGGAGGGCTAATGAAAAACTGTTTTTT. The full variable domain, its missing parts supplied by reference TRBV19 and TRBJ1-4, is DGGITQSPKYLFRKEGQNVTLSCEQNLNHDAMYWYRQDPGQGLRLIYYSQIVNDFQKGDIAEGYSVSREKKESFPLTVTSAQKNPTAFYLCASRHTGRANEKLFFGSGTQLSVL.

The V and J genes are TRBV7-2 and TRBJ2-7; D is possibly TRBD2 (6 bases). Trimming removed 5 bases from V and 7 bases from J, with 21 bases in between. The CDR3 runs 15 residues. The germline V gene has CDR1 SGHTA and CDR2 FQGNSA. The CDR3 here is CASSTYDGGPGEQYF. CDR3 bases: TGTGCCAGCAGCACCTACGATGGAGGGCCGGGGGAGCAGTACTTC.

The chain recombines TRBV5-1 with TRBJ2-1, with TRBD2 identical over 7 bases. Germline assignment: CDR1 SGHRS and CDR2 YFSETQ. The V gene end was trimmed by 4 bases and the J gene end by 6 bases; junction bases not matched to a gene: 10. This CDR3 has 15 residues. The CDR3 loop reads CASSPQGAGANEQFF. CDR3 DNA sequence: TGCGCCAGCAGCCCCCAGGGTGCGGGAGCCAATGAGCAGTTCTTC.

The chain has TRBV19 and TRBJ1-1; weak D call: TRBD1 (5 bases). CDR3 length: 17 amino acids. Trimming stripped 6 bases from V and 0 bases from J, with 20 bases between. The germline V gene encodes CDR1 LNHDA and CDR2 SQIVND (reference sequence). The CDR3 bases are TGTGCCAGTAGGCAGGGAGCAGGGACTGAAATGAACACTGAAGCTTTCTTT. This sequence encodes CASRQGAGTEMNTEAFF.

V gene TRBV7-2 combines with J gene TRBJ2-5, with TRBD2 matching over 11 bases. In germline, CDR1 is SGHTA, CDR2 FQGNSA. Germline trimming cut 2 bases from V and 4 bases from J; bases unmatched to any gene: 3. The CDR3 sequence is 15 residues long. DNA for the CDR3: TGTGCCAGCAGCTTATCTGGGACTAGCGGAGAGACCCAGTACTTC. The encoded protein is CASSLSGTSGETQYF. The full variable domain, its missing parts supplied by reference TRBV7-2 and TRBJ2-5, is GAGVSQSPSNKVTEKGKDVELRCDPISGHTALYWYRQSLGQGLEFLIYFQGNSAPDKSGLPSDRFSAERTGGSVSTLTIQRTQQEDSAVYLCASSLSGTSGETQYFGPGTRLLVL.

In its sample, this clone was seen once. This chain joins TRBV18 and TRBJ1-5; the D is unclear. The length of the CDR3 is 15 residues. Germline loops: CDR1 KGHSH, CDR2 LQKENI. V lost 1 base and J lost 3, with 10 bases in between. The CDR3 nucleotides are TGTGCCAGCTCACCACGAGGGCCCTCCAATCAGCCCCAGCATTTT. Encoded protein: CASSPRGPSNQPQHF.

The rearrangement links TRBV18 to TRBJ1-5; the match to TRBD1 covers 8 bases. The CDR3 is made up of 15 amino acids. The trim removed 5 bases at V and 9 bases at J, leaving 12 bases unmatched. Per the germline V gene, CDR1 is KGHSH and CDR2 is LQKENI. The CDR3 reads CASSSGQGEGGPQHF. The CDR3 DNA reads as TGTGCCAGCTCATCTGGACAGGGAGAGGGGGGGCCCCAGCATTTT. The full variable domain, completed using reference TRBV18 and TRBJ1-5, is NAGVMQNPRHLVRRRGQEARLRCSPMKGHSHVYWYRQLPEEGLKFMVYLQKENIIDESGMPKERFSAEFPKEGPSILRIQQVVRGDSAAYFCASSSGQGEGGPQHFGDGTRLSIL.

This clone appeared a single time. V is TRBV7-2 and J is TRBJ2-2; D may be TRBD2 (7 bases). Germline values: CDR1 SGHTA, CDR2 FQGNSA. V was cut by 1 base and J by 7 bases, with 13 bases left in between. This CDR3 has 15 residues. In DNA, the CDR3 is TGTGCCAGCAGCTTAGGTCAGGGGAGGGTCGGGGAGCTGTTTTTT. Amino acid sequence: CASSLGQGRVGELFF.

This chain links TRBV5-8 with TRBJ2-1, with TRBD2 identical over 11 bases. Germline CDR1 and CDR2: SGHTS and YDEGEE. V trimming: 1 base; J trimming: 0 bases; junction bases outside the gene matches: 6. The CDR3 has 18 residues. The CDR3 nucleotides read TGTGCCAGCAGCTTGTGGGGACTAGCGGATCACTCCTACAATGAGCAGTTCTTC. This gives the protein CASSLWGLADHSYNEQFF.

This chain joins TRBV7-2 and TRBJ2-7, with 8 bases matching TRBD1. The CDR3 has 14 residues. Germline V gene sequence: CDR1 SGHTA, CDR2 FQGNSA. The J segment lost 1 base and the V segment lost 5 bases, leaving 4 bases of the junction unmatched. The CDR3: CASSPGTGSYEQYF. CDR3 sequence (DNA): TGTGCCAGCAGCCCCGGGACAGGTTCCTACGAGCAGTACTTC. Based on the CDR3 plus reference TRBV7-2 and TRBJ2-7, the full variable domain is GAGVSQSPSNKVTEKGKDVELRCDPISGHTALYWYRQSLGQGLEFLIYFQGNSAPDKSGLPSDRFSAERTGGSVSTLTIQRTQQEDSAVYLCASSPGTGSYEQYFGPGTRLTVT.

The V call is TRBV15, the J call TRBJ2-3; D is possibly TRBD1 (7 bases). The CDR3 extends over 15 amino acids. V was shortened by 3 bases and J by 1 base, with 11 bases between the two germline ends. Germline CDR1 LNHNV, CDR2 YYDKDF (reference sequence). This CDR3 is CATSSGGGRTDTQYF. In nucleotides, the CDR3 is TGTGCCACCAGCAGCGGAGGGGGCCGCACAGATACGCAGTATTTT.

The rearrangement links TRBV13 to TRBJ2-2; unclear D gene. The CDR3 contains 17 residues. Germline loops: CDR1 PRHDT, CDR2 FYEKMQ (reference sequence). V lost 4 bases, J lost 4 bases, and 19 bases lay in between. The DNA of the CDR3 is TGTGCCAGCAGCTCCCGGGTCCGAAGACCCGTCACCGGGGAGCTGTTTTTT. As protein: CASSSRVRRPVTGELFF.